Listed below are T cell receptor beta chains from one sample, sequenced in a study of CD4 and CD8 cells across lung adenocarcinoma regions. TCRdb re-called the PCR reads through MiXCR, storing one row per CDR3 protein. The sample includes 20,000 to 30,000 distinct CDR3 sequences, roughly half of them seen just once. Sample: CD8+ T cells from the center of a lung tumor. The receptor source for this set is a male donor with lung adenocarcinoma. The CD4 and CD8 labels of this study may be unreliable. Each CDR3 is given without its conserved first and last residue.

v_call | cdr3_aa
TRBV11-2 | ASSPQRGLYEQY
TRBV27 | ASSNRFDTQY
TRBV5-1 | ASSLWQSTDTQY
TRBV6-1 | ASSDRGLWAKNTQY
TRBV12-3/TRBV12-4 | ASSLKAWRGQPNYGYT
TRBV27 | ASAGTGGAYNEQF
TRBV7-2 | ASSLTSFAVQAF
TRBV9 | ASSVAGSGRNEQF
TRBV6-1 | ASSPVKGSGHEQF
TRBV6-5 | ASSYSKVGRGWNYEQY
TRBV3-1 | ASSQDFGRETQY
TRBV5-1 | ASSLELAGRSEQY
TRBV7-9 | ASSFPGQYGYT
TRBV5-6 | ASSLTGLGNQPQH
TRBV27 | ANNRLRGTDTQY
TRBV10-3 | AISGTGTMNTEAF
TRBV4-1 | ASSPPGRGYEQY
TRBV7-2 | ASSQRRRLSTDTQY
TRBV11-3 | ASSNSGSGANVLT
TRBV7-8 | ASSDSGRLSYEQY
TRBV10-3 | AISGAGTPDTQY
TRBV10-1 | ASIQGVQRTNEQF
TRBV6-1 | ASRGPEGVVGGAQY
TRBV11-2 | ASSLDAYQETQY
TRBV6-1 | ASRGYQETQY
TRBV15 | ATSRDYLRVQAYEQY
TRBV15 | VTSMARGRLGQY
TRBV6-1 | ASMRSSNYGYT
TRBV28 | ASSFKGEQY
TRBV6-5 | ATIVSYMDSNYGYT
TRBV6-1 | ASNSYEQY
TRBV6-1 | ASSDLAGVQETQY
TRBV3-1 | ASSQAGNEQY